This TCR beta chain was retrieved from a study of PD-1 blockade in classical Hodgkin lymphoma. Study outcomes and limitations: Repertoires differed for reasons still undefined, possibly disease activity or prior therapy. Relative to healthy donors, newly diagnosed patients reportedly had lower baseline TCR diversity, which was reported as lower still in relapsed/refractory patients.

Here immunoSEQ multiplex PCR was the method, and the copy in TCRdb shows in-frame clones only, minus some. The sample lists 15,000 to 20,000 clones; about 85% were seen once. Germline loops: CDR1 MNHEY, CDR2 SMNVEV (reference sequence). Trimming removed 3 bases from V and 7 bases from J, with 15 bases in between. This CDR3 is 15 amino acids long. As concerns this clone: Antigen: not known.

Specified time point: newly diagnosed, previously untreated cHL patient sample. Purification of CD4+ T cells from thawed PBMCs was performed via magnetic negative selection. Comparison relied on PBMCs that came from newly diagnosed, untreated classical Hodgkin lymphoma. The receptor's source is a human donor with classical Hodgkin lymphoma. Sample: CD4+ T cells from blood. The chain couples TRBV27 to TRBJ1-4; maybe TRBD1 (5 bases). The CDR3 spells CASSFVLGQGEKLFF. CDR3 nucleotide sequence: TGTGCCAGCAGTTTTGTACTAGGGCAGGGTGAAAAACTGTTTTTT.